This T cell receptor (beta chain) was found in a study of low-dose radiotherapy and immunotherapy resistance in tumors. Study as a whole: Patients were given intravenous nivolumab 240 mg every two weeks plus ipilimumab 1 mg/kg every six weeks. Cyclophosphamide was given intravenously at 200 mg/m2 every two weeks, and each dose came one day before radiation and immunotherapy. Patients took aspirin (300 mg orally, daily) for four cycles beginning at cycle 1 day 1.

The germline V gene has CDR1 SQVTM and CDR2 ANQGSEA. CDR3 length equals 13 residues. This clonotype has at least ten counts. Germline is not matched at one junction end, which may reflect a read error. The time point is: after trial treatment. Specified treatment: LDRT plus nivolumab, ipilimumab, low-dose cyclophosphamide and aspirin (RACIN trial). Ipilimumab, nivolumab, aspirin, low-dose cyclophosphamide and low-dose radiotherapy were administered to donors. TRAV and TRBV primers primed cDNA for both TCRalpha and TCRbeta. With a V-primer adapter and a constant-region primer, TCRs were amplified for about 19 PCR cycles. Using its own MiXCR run on the reads, TCRdb lists one record per CDR3 protein. The sample holds around 80,000 distinct CDR3 sequences, 15% to 20% seen once.

The source is a male donor with prostate cancer. The V gene is TRBV29-1, the J gene TRBJ1-1; D not resolved. Sequences were derived from PBMCs, sampled after low-dose radiotherapy plus immunotherapy. The chain's CDR3 is CSVAGLMNIEAFF. The CDR3 DNA reads as TGCAGCGTTGCCGGACTGATGAACATTGAAGCTTTCTTT.